This T cell receptor beta chain was identified during a study of T-cell memory formation after mild COVID-19. In the study overall: Largely donor-specific sequence clusters came from a couple of donors.

Barcoded TCR alpha and TCR beta cDNA libraries with UMIs came from 5'RACE using constant-segment primers. TCRdb passed the 5' RACE reads through MiXCR, listing each CDR3 protein once. The sample yields approximately 290,000 distinct CDR3 sequences, approximately 8.4% seen once. Broader study findings: Some SARS-CoV-2-responding clones were already detected in memory before infection.

The sample holds a few counts of this clonotype. Its antigen is currently unknown. Germline CDR1 reads MNHEY; CDR2 reads SVGAGI. This CDR3 region has 14 residues. The V and J ends lost 2 bases and 4 bases respectively, with 6 bases between them. The sequence was collected from a man aged 18 to 29 who had mild COVID-19 (a few samples of this study predate the infection). Cell type and time point are not known. Sequencing was performed on PBMCs or a T cell subset sorted from them (not recorded which). The chain uses TRBV6-5 and TRBJ2-6; D remains unclear. CDR3 DNA: TGTGCCAGCAGTTACGCCTCGGGGGCCAACGTCCTGACTTTC. Translating it yields CASSYASGANVLTF.